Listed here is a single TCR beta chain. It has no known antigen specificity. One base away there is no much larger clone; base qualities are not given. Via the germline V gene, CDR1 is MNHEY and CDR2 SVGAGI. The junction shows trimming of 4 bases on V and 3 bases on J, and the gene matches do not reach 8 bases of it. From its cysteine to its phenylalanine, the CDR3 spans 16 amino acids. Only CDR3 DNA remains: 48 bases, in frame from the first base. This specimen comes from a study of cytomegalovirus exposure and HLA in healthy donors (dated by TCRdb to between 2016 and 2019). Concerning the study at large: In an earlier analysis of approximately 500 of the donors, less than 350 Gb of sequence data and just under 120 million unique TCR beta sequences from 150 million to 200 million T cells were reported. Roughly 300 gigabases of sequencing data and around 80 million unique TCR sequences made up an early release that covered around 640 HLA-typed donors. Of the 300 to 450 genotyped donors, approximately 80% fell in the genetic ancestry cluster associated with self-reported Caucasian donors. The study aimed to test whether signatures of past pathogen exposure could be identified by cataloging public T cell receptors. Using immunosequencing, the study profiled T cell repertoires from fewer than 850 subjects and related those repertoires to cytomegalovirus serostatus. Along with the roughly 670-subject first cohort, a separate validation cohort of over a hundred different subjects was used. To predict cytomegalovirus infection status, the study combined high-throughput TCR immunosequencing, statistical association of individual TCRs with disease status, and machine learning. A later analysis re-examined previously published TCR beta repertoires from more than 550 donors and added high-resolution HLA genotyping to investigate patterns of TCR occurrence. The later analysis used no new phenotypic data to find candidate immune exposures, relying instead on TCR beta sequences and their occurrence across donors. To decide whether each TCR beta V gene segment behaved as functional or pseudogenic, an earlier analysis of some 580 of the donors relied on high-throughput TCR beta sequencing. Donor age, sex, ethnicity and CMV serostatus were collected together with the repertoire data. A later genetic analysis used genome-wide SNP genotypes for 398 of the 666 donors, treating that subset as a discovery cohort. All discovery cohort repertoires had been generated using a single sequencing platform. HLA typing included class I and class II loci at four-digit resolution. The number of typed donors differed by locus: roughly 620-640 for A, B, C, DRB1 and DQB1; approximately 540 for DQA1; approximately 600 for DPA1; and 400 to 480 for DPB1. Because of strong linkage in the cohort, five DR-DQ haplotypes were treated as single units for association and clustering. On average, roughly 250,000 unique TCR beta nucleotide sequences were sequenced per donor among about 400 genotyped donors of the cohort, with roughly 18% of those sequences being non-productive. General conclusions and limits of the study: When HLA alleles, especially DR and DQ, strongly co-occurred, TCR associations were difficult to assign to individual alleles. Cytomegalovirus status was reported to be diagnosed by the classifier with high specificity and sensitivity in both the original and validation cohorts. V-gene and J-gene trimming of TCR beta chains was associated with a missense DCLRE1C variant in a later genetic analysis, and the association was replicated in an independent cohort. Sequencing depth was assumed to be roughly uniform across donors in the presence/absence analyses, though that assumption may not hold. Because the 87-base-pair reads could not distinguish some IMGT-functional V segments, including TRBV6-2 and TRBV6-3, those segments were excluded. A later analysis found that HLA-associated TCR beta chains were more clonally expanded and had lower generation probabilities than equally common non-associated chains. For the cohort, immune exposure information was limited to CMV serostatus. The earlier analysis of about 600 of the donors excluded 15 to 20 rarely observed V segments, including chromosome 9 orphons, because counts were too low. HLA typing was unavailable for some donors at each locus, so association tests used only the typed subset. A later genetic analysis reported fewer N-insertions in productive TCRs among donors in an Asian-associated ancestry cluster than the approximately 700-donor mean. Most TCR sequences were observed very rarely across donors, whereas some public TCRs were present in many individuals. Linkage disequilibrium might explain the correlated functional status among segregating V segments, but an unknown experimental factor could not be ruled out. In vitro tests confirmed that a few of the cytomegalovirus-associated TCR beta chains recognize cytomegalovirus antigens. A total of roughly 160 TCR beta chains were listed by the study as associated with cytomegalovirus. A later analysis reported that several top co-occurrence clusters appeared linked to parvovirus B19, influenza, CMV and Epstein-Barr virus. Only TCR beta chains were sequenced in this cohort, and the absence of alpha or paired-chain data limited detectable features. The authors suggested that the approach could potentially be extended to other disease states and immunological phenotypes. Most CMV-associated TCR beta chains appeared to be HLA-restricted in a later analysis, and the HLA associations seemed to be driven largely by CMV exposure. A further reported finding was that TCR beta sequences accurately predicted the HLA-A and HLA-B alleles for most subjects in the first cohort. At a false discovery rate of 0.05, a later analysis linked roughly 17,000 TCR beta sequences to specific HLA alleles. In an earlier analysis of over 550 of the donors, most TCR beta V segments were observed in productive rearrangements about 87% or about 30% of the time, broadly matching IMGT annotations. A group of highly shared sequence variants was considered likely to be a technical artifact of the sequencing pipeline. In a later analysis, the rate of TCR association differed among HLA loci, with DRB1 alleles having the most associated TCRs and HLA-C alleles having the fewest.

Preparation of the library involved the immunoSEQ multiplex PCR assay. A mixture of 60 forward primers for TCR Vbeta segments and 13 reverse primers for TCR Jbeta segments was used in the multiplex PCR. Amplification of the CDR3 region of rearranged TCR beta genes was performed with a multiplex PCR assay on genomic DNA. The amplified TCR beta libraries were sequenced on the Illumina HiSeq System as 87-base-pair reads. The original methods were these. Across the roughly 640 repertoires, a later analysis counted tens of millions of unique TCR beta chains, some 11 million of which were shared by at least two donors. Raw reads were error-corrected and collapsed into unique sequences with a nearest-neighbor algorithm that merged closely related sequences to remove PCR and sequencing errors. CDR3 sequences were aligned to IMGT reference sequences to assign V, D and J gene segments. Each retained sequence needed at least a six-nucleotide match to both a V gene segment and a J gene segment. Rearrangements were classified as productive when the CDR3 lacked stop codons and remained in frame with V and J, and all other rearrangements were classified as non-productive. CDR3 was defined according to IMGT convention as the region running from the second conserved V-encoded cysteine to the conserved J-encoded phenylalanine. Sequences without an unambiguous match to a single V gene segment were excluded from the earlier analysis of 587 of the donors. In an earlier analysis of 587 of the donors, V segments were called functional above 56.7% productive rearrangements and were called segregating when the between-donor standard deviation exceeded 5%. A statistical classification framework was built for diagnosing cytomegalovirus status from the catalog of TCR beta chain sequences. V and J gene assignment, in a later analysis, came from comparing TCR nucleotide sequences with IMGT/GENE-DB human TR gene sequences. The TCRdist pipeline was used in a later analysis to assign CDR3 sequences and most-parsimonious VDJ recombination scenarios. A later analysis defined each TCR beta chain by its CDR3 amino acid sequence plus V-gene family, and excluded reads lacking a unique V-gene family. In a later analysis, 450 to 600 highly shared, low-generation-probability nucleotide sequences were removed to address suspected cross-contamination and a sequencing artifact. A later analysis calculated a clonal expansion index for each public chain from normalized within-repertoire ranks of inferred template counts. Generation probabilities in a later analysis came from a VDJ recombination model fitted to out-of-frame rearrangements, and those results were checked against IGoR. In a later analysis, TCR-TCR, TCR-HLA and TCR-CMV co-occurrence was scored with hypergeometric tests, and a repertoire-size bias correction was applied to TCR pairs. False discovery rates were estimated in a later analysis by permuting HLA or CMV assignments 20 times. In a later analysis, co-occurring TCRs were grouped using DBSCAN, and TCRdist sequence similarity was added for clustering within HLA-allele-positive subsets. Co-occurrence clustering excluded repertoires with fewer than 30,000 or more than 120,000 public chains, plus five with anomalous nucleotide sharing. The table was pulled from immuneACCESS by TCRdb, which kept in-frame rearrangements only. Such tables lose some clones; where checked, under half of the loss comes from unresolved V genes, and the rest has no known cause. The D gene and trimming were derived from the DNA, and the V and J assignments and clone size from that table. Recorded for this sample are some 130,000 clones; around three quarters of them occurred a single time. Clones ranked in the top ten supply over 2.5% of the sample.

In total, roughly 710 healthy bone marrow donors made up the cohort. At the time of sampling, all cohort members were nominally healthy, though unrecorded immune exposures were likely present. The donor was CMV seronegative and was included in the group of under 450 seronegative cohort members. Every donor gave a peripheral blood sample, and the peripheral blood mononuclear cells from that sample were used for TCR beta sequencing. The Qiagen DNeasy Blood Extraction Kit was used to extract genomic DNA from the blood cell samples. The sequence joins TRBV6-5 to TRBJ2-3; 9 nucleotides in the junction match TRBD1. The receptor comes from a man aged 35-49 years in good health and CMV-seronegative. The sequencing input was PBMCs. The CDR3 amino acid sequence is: CASSLGDRVRTDTQYF. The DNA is TGTGCCAGCAGTTTAGGGGACAGGGTTCGTACAGATACGCAGTATTTT.